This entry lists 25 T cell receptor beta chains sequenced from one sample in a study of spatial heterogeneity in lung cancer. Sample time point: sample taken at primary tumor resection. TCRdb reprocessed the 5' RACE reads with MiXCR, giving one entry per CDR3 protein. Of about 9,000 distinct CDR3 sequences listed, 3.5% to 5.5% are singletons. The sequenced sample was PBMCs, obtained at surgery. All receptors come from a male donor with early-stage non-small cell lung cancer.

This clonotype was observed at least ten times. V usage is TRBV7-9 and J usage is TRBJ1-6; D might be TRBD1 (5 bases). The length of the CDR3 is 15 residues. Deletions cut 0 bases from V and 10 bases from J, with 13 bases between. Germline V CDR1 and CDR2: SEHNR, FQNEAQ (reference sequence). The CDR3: CASSLAEAGASPLHF. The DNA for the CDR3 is TGTGCCAGCAGCTTAGCAGAGGCCGGGGCCTCACCCCTCCACTTT.

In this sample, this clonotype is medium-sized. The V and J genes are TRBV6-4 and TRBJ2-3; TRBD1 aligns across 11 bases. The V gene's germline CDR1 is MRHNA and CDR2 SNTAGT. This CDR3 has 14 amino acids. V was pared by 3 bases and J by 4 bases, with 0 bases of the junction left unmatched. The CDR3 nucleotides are TGTGCCAGCAGTGAGGGACAGGGGGCAGATACGCAGTATTTT. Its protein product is CASSEGQGADTQYF.

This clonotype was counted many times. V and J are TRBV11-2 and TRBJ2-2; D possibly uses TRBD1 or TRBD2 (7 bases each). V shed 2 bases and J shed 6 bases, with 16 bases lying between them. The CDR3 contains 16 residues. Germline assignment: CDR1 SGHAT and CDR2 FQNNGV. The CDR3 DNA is TGTGCCAGCAGCTTACCCTCAGGGGGGGCGTCCGGGGAGCTGTTTTTT. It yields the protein CASSLPSGGASGELFF.

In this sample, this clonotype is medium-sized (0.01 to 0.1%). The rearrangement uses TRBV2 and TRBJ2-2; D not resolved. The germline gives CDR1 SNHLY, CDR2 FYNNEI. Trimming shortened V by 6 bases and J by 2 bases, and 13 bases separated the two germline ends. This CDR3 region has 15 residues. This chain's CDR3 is CASRGNRVNTGELFF. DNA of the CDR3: TGTGCCAGCAGAGGCAACAGAGTTAACACCGGGGAGCTGTTTTTT.

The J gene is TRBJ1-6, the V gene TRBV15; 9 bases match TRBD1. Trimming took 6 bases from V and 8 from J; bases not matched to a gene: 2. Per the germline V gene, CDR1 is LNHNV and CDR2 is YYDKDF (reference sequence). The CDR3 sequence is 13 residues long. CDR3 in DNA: TGTGCCACCAGAGGACAGGGGCATTCACCCCTCCACTTT. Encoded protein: CATRGQGHSPLHF.

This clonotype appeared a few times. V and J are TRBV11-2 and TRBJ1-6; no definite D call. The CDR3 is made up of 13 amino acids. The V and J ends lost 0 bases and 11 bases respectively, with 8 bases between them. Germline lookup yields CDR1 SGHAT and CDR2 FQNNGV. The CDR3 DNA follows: TGTGCCAGCAGCTTAGATTTGGAGACACCCCTCCACTTT. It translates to CASSLDLETPLHF.

CDR3 sequence: CASSLGYWDNLYEQYF. The CDR3 bases are TGTGCCAGCAGCTTAGGTTATTGGGACAACCTTTACGAGCAGTACTTC. The rearrangement joins TRBV7-9 to TRBJ2-7, with a possible D match to TRBD1 (6 bases). CDR1 SEHNR and CDR2 FQNEAQ come from the germline V gene (reference sequence). This CDR3 comprises 16 residues. Trimming took 1 base from V and 4 from J, leaving 17 bases between them.

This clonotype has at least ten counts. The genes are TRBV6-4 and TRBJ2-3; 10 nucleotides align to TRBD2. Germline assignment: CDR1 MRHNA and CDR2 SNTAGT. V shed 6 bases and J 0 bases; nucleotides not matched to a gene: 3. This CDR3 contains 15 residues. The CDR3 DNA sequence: TGTGCCAGCAGCGCTAGCGGGGGTAGCACAGATACGCAGTATTTT. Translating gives CASSASGGSTDTQYF.

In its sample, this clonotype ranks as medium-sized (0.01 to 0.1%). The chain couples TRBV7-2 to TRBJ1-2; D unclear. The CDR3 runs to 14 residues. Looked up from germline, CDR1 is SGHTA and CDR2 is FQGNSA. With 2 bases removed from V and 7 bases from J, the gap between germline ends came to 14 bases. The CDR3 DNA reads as TGTGCCAGCAGCTTATACCCCTCCTCAAGTGGCTACACCTTC. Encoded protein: CASSLYPSSSGYTF.

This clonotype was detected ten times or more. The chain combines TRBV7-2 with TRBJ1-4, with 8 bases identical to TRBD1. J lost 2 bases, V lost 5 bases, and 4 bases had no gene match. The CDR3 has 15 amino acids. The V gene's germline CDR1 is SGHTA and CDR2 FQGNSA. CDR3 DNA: TGTGCCAGCAGCGGCCGACAGGGGACTAATGAAAAACTGTTTTTT. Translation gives CASSGRQGTNEKLFF.

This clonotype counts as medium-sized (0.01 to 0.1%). The CDR3 reads CASSPDGGGGDTQYF. Here the CDR3 DNA reads TGTGCCAGCAGTCCGGACGGGGGAGGGGGAGATACGCAGTATTTT. The chain employs TRBV28 and TRBJ2-3, with a possible D match to TRBD2 (7 bases). Germline loops: CDR1 MDHEN, CDR2 SYDVKM. This CDR3 spans 15 amino acids. Trimming took 5 bases from V and 5 from J, leaving 17 bases between them.

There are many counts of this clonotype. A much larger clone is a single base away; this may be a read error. As DNA, the CDR3 is TGTGCCAGCAGTTTCCGGCCCGGGCTCCGCGATGGGAATCAGCCCCAGCATTTT. Residues: CASSFRPGLRDGNQPQHF. This chain joins TRBV28 and TRBJ1-5; D is uncertain. Trimming took off 3 bases at V and 4 bases at J, with 22 bases between the two ends. The CDR3 length is 18 residues. Per the germline V gene, CDR1 is MDHEN and CDR2 is SYDVKM.

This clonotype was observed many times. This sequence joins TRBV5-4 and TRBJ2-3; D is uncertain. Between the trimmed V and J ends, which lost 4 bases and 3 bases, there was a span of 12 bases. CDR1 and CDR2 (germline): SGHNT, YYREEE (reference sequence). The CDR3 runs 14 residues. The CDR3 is CASSLDPATDTQYF. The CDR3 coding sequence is TGTGCCAGCAGCCTTGACCCCGCGACAGATACGCAGTATTTT.

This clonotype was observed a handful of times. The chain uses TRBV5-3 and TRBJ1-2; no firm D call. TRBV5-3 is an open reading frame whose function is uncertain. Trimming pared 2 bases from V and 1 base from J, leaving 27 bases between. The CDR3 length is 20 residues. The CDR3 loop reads CARSFHLCRCGNPLNYGYTF. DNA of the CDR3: TGTGCCAGAAGCTTTCATCTTTGTCGTTGCGGGAACCCCCTTAACTATGGCTACACCTTC.

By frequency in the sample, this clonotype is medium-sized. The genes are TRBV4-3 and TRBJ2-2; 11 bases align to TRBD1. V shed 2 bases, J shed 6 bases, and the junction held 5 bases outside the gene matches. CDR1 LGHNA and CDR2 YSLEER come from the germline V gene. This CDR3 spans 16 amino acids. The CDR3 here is CASSQTPGQGAGELFF. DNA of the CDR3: TGCGCCAGCAGCCAAACTCCGGGACAGGGGGCCGGGGAGCTGTTTTTT.

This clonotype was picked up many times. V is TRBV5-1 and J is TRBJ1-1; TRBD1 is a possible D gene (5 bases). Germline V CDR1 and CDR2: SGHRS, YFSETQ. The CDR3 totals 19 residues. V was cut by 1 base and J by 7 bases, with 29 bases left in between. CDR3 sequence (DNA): TGCGCCAGCAGCTTGTTGCTTCGCGGACGGAGGACGGTGGACATTGAAGCTTTCTTT. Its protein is CASSLLLRGRRTVDIEAFF.

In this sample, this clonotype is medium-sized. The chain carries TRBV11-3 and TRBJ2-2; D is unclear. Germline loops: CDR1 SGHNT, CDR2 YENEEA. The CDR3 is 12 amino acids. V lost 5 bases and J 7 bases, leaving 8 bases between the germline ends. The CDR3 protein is CASSRTLGELFF. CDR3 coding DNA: TGTGCCAGCAGCCGGACCCTCGGGGAGCTGTTTTTT.

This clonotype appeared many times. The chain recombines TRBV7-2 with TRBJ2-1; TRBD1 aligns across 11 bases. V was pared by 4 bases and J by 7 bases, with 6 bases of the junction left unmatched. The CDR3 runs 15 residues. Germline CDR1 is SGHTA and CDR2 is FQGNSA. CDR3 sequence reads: CASSSGTGGRNEQFF. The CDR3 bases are TGTGCCAGCAGCTCGGGGACAGGGGGTAGGAATGAGCAGTTCTTC.

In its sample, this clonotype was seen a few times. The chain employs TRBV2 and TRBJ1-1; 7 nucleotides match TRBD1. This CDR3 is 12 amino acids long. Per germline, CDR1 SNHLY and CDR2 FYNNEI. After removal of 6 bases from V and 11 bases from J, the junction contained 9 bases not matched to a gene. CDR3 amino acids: CASREDRPRAFF. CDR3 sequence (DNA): TGTGCCAGCAGGGAGGACAGGCCGAGGGCTTTCTTT. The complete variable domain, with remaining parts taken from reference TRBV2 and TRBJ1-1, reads EPEVTQTPSHQVTQMGQEVILRCVPISNHLYFYWYRQILGQKVEFLVSFYNNEISEKSEIFDDQFSVERPDGSNFTLKIRSTKLEDSAMYFCASREDRPRAFFGQGTRLTVV.

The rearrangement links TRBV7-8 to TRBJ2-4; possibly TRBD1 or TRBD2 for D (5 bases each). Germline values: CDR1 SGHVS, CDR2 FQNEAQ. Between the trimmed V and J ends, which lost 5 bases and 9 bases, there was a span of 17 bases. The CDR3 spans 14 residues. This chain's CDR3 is CASSIGADRGIQYF. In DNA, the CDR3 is TGTGCCAGCAGCATCGGGGCCGATAGGGGCATTCAGTACTTC.

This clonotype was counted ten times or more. The CDR3 bases are TGCAGTGCTAGTCAGACCGGGACCTATGGCTACACCTTC. Translating it yields CSASQTGTYGYTF. The rearrangement links TRBV20-1 to TRBJ1-2; D possibly corresponds to TRBD1 (5 bases). The CDR3 length is 13 residues. The V and J ends lost 3 bases and 4 bases respectively, with 12 bases between them. CDR1 is DFQATT, CDR2 SNEGSKA, per germline (reference sequence).

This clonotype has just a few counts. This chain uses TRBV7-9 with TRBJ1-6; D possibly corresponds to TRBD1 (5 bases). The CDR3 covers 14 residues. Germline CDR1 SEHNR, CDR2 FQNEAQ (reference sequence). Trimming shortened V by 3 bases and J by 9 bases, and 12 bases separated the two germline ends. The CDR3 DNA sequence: TGTGCCAGCAGCTTTCCTGGGGGGACTTCACCCCTCCACTTT. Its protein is CASSFPGGTSPLHF. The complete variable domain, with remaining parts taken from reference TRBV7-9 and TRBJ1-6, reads DTGVSQNPRHKITKRGQNVTFRCDPISEHNRLYWYRQTLGQGPEFLTYFQNEAQLEKSRLLSDRFSAERPKGSFSTLEIQRTEQGDSAMYLCASSFPGGTSPLHFGNGTRLTVT.

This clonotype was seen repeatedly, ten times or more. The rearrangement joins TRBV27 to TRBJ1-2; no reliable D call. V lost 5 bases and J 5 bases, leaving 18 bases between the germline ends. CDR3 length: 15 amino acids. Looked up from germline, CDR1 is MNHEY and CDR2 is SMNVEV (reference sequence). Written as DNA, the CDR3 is TGTGCCAGCAGTCGCGCGGGTCCGCCTCCATATGGCTACACCTTC. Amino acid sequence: CASSRAGPPPYGYTF.

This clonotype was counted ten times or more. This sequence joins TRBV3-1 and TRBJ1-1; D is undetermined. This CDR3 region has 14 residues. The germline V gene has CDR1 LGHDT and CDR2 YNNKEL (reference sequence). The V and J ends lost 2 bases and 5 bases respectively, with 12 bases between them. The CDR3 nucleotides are TGTGCCAGCAGCCAACAGCTGATAATGACTGAAGCTTTCTTT. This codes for CASSQQLIMTEAFF.

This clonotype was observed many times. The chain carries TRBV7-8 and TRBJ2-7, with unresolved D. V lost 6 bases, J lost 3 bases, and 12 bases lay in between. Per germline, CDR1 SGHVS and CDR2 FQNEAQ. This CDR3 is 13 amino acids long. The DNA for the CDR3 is TGTGCCAGCAGAGTTGGGTACGACTACGAGCAGTACTTC. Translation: CASRVGYDYEQYF. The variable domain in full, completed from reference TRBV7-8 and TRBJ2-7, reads GAGVSQSPRYKVAKRGQDVALRCDPISGHVSLFWYQQALGQGPEFLTYFQNEAQLDKSGLPSDRFFAERPEGSVSTLKIQRTQQEDSAVYLCASRVGYDYEQYFGPGTRLTVT.